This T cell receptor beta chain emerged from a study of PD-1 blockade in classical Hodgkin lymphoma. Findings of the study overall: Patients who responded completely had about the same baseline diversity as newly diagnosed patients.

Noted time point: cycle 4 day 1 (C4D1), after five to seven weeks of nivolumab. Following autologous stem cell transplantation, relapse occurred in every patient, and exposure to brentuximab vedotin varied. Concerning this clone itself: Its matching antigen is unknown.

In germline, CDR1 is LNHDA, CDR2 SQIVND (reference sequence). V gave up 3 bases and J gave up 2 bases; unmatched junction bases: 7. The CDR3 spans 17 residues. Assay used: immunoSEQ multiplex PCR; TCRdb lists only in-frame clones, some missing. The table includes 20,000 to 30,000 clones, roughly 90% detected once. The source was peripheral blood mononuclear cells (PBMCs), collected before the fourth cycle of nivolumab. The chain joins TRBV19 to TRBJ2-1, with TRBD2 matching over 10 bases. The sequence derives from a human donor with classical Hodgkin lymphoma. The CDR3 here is CASSITGSGRAYNEQFF. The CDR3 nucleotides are TGTGCCAGTAGTATTACAGGGAGCGGGAGGGCCTACAATGAGCAGTTCTTC.